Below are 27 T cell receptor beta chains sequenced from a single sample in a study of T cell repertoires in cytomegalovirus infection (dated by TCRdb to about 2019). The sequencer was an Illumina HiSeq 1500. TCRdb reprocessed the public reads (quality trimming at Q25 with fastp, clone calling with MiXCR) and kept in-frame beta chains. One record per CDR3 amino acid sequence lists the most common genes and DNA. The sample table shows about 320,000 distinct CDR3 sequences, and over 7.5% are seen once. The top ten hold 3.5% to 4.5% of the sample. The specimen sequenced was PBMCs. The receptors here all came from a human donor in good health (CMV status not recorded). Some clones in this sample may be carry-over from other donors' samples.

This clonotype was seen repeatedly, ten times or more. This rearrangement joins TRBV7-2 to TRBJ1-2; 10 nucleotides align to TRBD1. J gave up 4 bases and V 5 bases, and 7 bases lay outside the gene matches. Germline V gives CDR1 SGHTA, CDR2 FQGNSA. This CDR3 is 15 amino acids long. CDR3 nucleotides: TGTGCCAGCAGCCACCCTGGACAGGGGGTCTATGGCTACACCTTC. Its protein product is CASSHPGQGVYGYTF.

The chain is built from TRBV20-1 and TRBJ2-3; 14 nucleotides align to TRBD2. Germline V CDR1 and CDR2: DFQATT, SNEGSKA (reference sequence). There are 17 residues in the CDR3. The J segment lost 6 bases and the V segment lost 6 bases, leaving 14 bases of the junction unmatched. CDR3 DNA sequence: TGCAGTGCGGTGACTAGCGGGGGGGGCGGTTACCCCGATACGCAGTATTTT. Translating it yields CSAVTSGGGGYPDTQYF.

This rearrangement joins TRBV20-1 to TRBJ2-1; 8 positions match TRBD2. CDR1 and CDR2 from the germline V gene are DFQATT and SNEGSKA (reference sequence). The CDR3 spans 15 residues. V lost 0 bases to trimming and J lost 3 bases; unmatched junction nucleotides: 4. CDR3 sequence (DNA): TGCAGTGCTAGAGACGGGGGGGGTCTCTACAATGAGCAGTTCTTC. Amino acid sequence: CSARDGGGLYNEQFF.

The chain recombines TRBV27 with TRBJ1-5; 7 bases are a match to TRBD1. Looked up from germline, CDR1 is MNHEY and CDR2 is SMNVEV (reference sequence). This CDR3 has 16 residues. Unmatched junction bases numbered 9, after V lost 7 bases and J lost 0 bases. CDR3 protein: CASTRTGDNSNQPQHF. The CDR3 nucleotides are TGTGCCAGCACCCGGACAGGCGATAATAGCAATCAGCCCCAGCATTTT.

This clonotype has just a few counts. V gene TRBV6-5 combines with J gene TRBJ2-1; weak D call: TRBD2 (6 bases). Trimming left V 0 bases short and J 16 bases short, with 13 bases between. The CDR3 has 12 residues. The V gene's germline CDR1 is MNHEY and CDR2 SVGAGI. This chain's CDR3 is CASSYSTTSRFF. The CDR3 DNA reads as TGTGCCAGCAGTTACTCGACTACTAGCCGATTCTTC.

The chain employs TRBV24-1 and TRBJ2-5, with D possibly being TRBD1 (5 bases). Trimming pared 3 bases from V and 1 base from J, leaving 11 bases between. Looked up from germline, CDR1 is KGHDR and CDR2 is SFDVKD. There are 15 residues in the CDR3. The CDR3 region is CATSDPRVAQETQYF. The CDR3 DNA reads TGTGCCACCAGTGATCCCAGGGTGGCCCAAGAGACCCAGTACTTC.

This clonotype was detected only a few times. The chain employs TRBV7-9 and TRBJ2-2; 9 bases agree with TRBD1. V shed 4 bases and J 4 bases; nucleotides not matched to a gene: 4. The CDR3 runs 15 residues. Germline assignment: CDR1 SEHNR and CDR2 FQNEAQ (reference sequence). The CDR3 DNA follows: TGTGCCAGCAGCTGGGGGACAGGGAGCACCGGGGAGCTGTTTTTT. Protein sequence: CASSWGTGSTGELFF. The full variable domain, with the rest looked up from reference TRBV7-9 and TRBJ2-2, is DTGVSQNPRHKITKRGQNVTFRCDPISEHNRLYWYRQTLGQGPEFLTYFQNEAQLEKSRLLSDRFSAERPKGSFSTLEIQRTEQGDSAMYLCASSWGTGSTGELFFGEGSRLTVL.

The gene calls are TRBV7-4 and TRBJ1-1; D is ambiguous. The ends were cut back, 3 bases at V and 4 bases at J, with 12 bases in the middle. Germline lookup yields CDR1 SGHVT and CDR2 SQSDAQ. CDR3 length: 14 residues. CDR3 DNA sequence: TGTGCCAGCAGCTTGGGCGGCGGGGTCACTGAAGCTTTCTTT. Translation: CASSLGGGVTEAFF.

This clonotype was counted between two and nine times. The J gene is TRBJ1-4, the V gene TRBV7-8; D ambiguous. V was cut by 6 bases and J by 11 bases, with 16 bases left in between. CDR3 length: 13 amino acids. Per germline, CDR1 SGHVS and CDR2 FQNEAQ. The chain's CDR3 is CASRQKRVGKLFF. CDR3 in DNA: TGTGCCAGCAGGCAAAAACGCGTCGGGAAACTGTTTTTT. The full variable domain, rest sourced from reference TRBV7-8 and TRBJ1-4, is GAGVSQSPRYKVAKRGQDVALRCDPISGHVSLFWYQQALGQGPEFLTYFQNEAQLDKSGLPSDRFFAERPEGSVSTLKIQRTQQEDSAVYLCASRQKRVGKLFFGSGTQLSVL.

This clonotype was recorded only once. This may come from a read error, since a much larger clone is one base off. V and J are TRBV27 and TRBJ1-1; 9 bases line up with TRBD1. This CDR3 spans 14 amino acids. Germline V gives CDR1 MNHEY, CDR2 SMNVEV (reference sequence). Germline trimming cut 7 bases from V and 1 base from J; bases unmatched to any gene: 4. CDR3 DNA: TGTGCCAGCATCCCGACAGGGGGGAACACTGAAGCTTTCTTT. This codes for CASIPTGGNTEAFF.

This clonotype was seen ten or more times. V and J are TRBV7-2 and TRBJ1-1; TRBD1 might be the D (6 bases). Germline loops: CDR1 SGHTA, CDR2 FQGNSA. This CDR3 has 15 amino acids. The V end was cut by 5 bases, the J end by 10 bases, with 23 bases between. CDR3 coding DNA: TGTGCCAGCAGCACCCGAACTCAGGGGAGTTTAGGAGCTTTCTTT. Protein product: CASSTRTQGSLGAFF. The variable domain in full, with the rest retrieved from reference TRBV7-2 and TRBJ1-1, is GAGVSQSPSNKVTEKGKDVELRCDPISGHTALYWYRQSLGQGLEFLIYFQGNSAPDKSGLPSDRFSAERTGGSVSTLTIQRTQQEDSAVYLCASSTRTQGSLGAFFGQGTRLTVV.

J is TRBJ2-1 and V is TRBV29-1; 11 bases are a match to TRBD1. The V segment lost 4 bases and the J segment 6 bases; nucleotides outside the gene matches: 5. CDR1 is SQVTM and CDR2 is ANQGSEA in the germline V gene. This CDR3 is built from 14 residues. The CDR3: CSVVGQGAFNEQFF. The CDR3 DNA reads TGCAGCGTTGTCGGACAGGGGGCCTTCAATGAGCAGTTCTTC.

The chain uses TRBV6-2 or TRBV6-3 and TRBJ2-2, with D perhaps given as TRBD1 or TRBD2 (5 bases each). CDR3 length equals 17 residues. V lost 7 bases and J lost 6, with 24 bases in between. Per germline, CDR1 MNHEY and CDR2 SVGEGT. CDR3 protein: CASILELRGIGAGELFF. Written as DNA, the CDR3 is TGTGCCAGCATCCTCGAGCTCCGGGGAATAGGGGCCGGGGAGCTGTTTTTT.

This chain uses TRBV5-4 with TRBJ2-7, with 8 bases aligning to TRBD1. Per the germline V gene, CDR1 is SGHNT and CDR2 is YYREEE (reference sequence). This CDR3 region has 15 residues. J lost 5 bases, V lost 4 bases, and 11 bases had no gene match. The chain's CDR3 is CASSQNRGIAHEQYF. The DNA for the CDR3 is TGTGCCAGCAGCCAAAACAGGGGGATTGCTCACGAGCAGTACTTC.

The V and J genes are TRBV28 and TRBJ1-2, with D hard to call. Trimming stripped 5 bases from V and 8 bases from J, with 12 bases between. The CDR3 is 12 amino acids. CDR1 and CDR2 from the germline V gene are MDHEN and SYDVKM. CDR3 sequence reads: CASSPPSPGYTF. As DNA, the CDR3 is TGTGCCAGCAGTCCCCCCTCCCCCGGCTACACCTTC.

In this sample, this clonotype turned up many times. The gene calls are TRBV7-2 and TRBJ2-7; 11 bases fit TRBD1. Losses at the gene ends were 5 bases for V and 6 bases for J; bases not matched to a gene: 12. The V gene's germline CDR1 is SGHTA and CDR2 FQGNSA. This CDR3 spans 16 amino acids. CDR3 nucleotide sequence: TGTGCCAGCAGCCCTCTCTCCGGACAGGGGGCTCTCGAGCAGTACTTC. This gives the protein CASSPLSGQGALEQYF.

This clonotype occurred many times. Here the CDR3 DNA reads TGTGCCAGCAGCTCCCGGACCACTGAAGCTTTCTTT. This gives the protein CASSSRTTEAFF. The rearrangement links TRBV7-8 to TRBJ1-1; D remains ambiguous. With 4 bases removed from V and 4 bases from J, the gap between germline ends came to 7 bases. Germline V gene data show CDR1 as SGHVS and CDR2 as FQNEAQ. This CDR3 is 12 amino acids long.

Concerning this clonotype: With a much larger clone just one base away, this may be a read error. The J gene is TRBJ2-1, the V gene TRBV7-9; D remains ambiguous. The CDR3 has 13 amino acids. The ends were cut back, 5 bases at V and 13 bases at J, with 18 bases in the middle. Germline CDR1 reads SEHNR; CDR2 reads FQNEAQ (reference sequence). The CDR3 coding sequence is TGTGCCAGCAGCCCGGCAACCCAAGAGACCCAGTTCTTC. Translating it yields CASSPATQETQFF.

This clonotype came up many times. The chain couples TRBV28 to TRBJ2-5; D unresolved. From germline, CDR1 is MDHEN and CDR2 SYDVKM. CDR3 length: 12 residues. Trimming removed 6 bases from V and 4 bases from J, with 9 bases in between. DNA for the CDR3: TGTGCCAGCAGGCCGCTCGGAGAGACCCAGTACTTC. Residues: CASRPLGETQYF.

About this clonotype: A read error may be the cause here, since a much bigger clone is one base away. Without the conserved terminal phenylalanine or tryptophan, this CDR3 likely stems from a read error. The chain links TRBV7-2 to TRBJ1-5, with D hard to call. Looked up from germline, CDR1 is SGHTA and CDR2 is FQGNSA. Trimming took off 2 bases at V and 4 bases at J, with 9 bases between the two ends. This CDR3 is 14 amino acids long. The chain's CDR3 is CASSLSSANQPQHY. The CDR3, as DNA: TGTGCCAGCAGCTTAAGCAGTGCAAATCAGCCCCAGCATTAT.

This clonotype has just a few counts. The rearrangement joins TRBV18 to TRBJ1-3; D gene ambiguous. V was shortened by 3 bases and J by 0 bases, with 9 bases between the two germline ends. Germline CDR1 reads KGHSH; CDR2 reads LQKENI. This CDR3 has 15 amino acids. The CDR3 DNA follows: TGTGCCAGCTCACCGGCTCAGGCCTCTGGAAACACCATATATTTT. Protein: CASSPAQASGNTIYF.

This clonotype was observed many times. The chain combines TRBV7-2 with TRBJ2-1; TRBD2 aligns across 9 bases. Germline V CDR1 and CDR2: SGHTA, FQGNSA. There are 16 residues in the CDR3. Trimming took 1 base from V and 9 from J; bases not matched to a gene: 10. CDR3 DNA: TGTGCCAGCAGCTTAGTTGCGGCGGGAGGGCCGTTTGAGCAGTTCTTC. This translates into CASSLVAAGGPFEQFF.

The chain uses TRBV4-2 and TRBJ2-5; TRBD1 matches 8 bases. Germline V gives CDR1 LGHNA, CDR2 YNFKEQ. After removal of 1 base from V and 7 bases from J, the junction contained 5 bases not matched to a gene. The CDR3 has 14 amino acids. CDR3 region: CASSQAGGLGTQYF. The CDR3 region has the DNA TGTGCCAGCAGCCAAGCAGGGGGCTTAGGGACCCAGTACTTC.

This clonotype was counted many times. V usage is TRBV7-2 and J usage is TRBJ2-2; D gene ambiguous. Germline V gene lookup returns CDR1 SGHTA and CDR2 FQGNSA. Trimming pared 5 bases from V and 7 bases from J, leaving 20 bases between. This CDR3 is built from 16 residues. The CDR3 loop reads CASSDASWQPGGELFF. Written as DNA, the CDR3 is TGTGCCAGCAGCGATGCTTCTTGGCAGCCCGGCGGGGAGCTGTTTTTT.

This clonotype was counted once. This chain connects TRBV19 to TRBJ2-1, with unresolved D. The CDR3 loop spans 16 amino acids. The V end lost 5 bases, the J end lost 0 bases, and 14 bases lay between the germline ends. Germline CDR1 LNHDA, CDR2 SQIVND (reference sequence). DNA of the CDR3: TGTGCCAGTAGTGACCCACCCCAGAGCTCCTACAATGAGCAGTTCTTC. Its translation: CASSDPPQSSYNEQFF.

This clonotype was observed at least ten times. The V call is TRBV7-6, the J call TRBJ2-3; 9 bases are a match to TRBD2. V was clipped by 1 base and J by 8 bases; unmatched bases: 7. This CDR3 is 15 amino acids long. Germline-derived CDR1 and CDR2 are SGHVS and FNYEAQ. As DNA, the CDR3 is TGTGCCAGCAGCTTAGATCCGAGTAGCGGGGGTACGCAGTATTTT. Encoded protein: CASSLDPSSGGTQYF.

Here the CDR3 reads CASSVLVSNTGELFF. The DNA of the CDR3 is TGTGCCAGCAGCGTACTAGTTTCCAACACCGGGGAGCTGTTTTTT. The chain recombines TRBV9 with TRBJ2-2; D not certain. Germline V gene sequence: CDR1 SGDLS, CDR2 YYNGEE. The CDR3 extends over 15 amino acids. Deletions cut 1 base from V and 2 bases from J, with 9 bases between.